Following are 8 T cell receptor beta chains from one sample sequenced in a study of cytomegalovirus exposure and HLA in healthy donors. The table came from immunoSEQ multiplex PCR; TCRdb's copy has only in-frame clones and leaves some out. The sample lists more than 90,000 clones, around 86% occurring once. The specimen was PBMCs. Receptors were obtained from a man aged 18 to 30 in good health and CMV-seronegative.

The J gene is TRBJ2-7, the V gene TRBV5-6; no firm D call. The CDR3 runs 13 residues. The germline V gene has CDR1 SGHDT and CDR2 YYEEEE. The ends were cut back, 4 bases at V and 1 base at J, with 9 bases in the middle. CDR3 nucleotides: TGTGCCAGCAGCCTGTCTCGGTCCTACGAGCAGTACTTC. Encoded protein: CASSLSRSYEQYF. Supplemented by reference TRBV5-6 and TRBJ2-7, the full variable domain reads DAGVTQSPTHLIKTRGQQVTLRCSPKSGHDTVSWYQQALGQGPQFIFQYYEEEERQRGNFPDRFSGHQFPNYSSELNVNALLLGDSALYLCASSLSRSYEQYFGPGTRLTVT.

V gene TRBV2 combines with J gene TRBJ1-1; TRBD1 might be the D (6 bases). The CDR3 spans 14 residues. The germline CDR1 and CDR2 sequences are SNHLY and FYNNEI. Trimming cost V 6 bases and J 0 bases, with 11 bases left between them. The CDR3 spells CASRGAGVNTEAFF. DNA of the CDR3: TGTGCCAGCAGGGGGGCGGGGGTGAACACTGAAGCTTTCTTT.

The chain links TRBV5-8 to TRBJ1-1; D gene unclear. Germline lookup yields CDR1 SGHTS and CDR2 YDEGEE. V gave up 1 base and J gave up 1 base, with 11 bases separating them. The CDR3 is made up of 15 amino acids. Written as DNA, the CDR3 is TGTGCCAGCAGCTTGTCTTGGGCTACGAACACTGAAGCTTTCTTT. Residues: CASSLSWATNTEAFF.

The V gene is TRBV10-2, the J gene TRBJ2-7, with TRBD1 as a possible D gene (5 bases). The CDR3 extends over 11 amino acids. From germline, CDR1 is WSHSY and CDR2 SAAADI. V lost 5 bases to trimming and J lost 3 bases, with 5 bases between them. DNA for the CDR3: TGCGCCAGCAGTACAGGCTACGAGCAGTACTTC. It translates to CASSTGYEQYF.

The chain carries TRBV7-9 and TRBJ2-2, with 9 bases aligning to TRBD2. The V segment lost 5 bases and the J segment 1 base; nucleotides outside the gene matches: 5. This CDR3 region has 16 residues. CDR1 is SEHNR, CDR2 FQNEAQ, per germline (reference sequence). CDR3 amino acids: CASSLRLAENTGELFF. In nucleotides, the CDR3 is TGTGCCAGCAGCCTCCGACTAGCGGAGAACACCGGGGAGCTGTTTTTT.

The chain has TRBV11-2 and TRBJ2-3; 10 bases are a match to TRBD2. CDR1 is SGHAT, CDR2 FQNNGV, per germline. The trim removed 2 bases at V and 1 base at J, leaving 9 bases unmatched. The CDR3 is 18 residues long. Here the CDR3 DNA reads TGTGCCAGCAGCTTACGAGGTAGCGGGGGGTATGGCACAGATACGCAGTATTTT. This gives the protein CASSLRGSGGYGTDTQYF.

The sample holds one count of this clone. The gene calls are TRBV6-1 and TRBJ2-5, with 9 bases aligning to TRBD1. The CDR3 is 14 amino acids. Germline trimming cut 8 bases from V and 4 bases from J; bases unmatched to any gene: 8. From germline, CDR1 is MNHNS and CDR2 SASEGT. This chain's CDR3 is CASRRPGQGETQYF. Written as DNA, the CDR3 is TGTGCCAGCCGGAGACCGGGACAGGGAGAGACCCAGTACTTC.

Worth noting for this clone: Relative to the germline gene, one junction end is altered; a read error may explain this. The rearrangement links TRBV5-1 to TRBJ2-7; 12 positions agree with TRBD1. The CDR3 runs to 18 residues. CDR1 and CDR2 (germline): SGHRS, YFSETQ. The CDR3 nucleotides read TGCGCCAGCAGTCCCGGGACAGGGGGCAAGGTCCCCTCCAACGAGCAGTACTTC. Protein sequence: CASSPGTGGKVPSNEQYF.